These T cell receptor beta chains were read from a single sample in a study of Ad26.COV2.S vaccination and SARS-CoV-2 variants. Sequencing was performed with immunoSEQ multiplex PCR; in TCRdb, only in-frame clones are kept and a portion is missing. Among about 350,000 clones, around 88% were seen once, and the ten largest hold around 10%. The material was peripheral blood, obtained in a trial of Ad26.COV2.S vaccine versus placebo. The receptors shown here come from a person between 18 and 65 years old who received the Ad26.COV2.S COVID-19 vaccine or a placebo. Each CDR3 is given with its conserved first and last residue. The D gene is left open where the match is weak. Clone size is given for some rows only: seen once, a few or many times, or a class if the clone is expanded.

size	D	V	length	J	CDR3	DNA
NA	NA	TRBV19	14	TRBJ2-7	CASGGSRDVSEQYF	TGTGCCAGTGGTGGTTCGAGGGACGTTTCCGAGCAGTACTTC
few	NA	TRBV4-3	15	TRBJ1-2	CASSQEQGPNYGYTF	TGCGCCAGCAGCCAAGAACAGGGCCCAAACTATGGCTACACCTTC
NA	NA	TRBV5-1	24	TRBJ1-3	CASSLARGFGDVWEIAFSGNTIYF	TGCGCCAGCAGCTTGGCCCGGGGGTTTGGGGATGTCTGGGAAATTGCGTTCTCTGGAAACACCATATATTTT
few	NA	TRBV5-1	16	TRBJ1-6	CASSLAPGRVGSPLHF	TGCGCCAGCAGCTTGGCCCCCGGGAGGGTTGGTTCACCCCTCCACTTT
NA	TRBD2	TRBV12-3/TRBV12-4	13	TRBJ2-5	CASRAGGRETQYF	TGTGCCAGCAGGGCGGGAGGTCGAGAGACCCAGTACTTC
NA	NA	TRBV7-2	15	TRBJ2-7	CASSLAPGASYEQYF	TGTGCCAGCAGCTTAGCGCCGGGGGCTAGCTACGAGCAGTACTTC
NA	NA	TRBV6-5	11	TRBJ2-3	CASRKGDTQYF	TGTGCCAGCAGGAAGGGGGATACGCAGTATTTT
NA	NA	TRBV4-3	14	TRBJ1-2	CASSQDHGDYGYTF	TGCGCCAGCAGCCAAGATCATGGGGATTATGGCTACACCTTC
NA	NA	TRBV6-5	12	TRBJ1-1	CAVLRGNTEAFF	TGTGCCGTTCTCCGGGGTAACACTGAAGCTTTCTTT
NA	TRBD2	TRBV19	15	TRBJ2-2	CASRAGTSYAGELFF	TGTGCCAGTCGGGCCGGGACTAGTTATGCCGGGGAGCTGTTTTTT
NA	NA	TRBV19	17	TRBJ1-2	CASSILSGVAGSNGYTF	TGTGCCAGTAGTATTCTGTCGGGGGTCGCAGGGTCTAATGGCTACACCTTC
NA	NA	TRBV3-1/TRBV3-2	15	TRBJ2-4	CASSQESLAKNIQYF	TGTGCCAGCAGCCAAGAATCACTAGCCAAAAACATTCAGTACTTC
NA	TRBD1	TRBV7-6	16	TRBJ2-3	CASSTEGQGGTDTQYF	TGTGCCAGCAGCACGGAGGGACAGGGAGGCACAGATACGCAGTATTTT
NA	TRBD1	TRBV11-1	12	TRBJ1-2	CASSPGGRGYTF	TGTGCCAGCAGCCCAGGGGGACGAGGCTACACCTTC
NA	TRBD1	TRBV2	15	TRBJ1-5	CASSEDRGQGQPQHF	TGTGCCAGCAGTGAAGACAGGGGACAGGGTCAGCCCCAGCATTTT
NA	NA	TRBV18	17	TRBJ1-2	CASSPRGPKNQMEGYTF	TGTGCCAGCTCCCCGAGAGGGCCGAAAAACCAAATGGAGGGCTACACCTTC
NA	NA	TRBV7-9	16	TRBJ2-6	CASSPRGHSGANVLTF	TGTGCCAGCAGCCCGAGAGGGCACTCTGGGGCCAACGTCCTGACTTTC
NA	NA	TRBV5-1	13	TRBJ2-3	CASSLDGVDTQYF	TGCGCCAGCAGCTTGGATGGAGTGGATACGCAGTATTTT
NA	TRBD2	TRBV28	17	TRBJ2-5	CASSSLGAGGQQETQYF	TGTGCCAGCAGTTCCCTAGGGGCGGGGGGGCAGCAAGAGACCCAGTACTTC
NA	TRBD2	TRBV4-2	16	TRBJ2-7	CASSQELGLALREQYF	TGTGCCAGCAGCCAAGAACTGGGACTAGCTCTTCGCGAGCAGTACTTC
NA	NA	TRBV19	13	TRBJ1-6	CATREGSSSPLHF	TGTGCCACTCGTGAGGGGAGCTCATCACCCCTCCACTTT
NA	NA	TRBV19	15	TRBJ2-1	CASSLRGSSYNEQFF	TGTGCCAGTAGTCTCCGGGGTAGCTCCTACAATGAGCAGTTCTTC
NA	NA	TRBV19	13	TRBJ2-7	CASSVGSPYEQYF	TGTGCCAGTAGTGTCGGATCACCCTACGAGCAGTACTTC
NA	NA	TRBV6-5	12	TRBJ2-7	CASSYSDYEQYF	TGTGCCAGCAGTTACAGCGACTACGAGCAGTACTTC
NA	TRBD1	TRBV10-3	17	TRBJ1-3	CAIRSGQAFYSGNTIYF	TGTGCCATCAGATCCGGACAGGCCTTTTACTCTGGAAACACCATATATTTT
NA	NA	TRBV5-5	13	TRBJ1-1	CASSLAGNTEAFF	TGTGCCAGCAGCTTGGCAGGGAACACTGAAGCTTTCTTT
NA	NA	TRBV7-2	17	TRBJ1-6	CASSWTPSTVGNSPLHF	TGTGCCAGCAGCTGGACTCCTTCGACAGTAGGAAATTCACCCCTCCACTTT
NA	NA	TRBV27	14	TRBJ1-4	CASSSFGANEKLFF	TGTGCCAGCAGTTCGTTCGGGGCAAATGAAAAACTGTTTTTT
NA	NA	TRBV12-3/TRBV12-4	12	TRBJ1-5	CASSFGTGPQHF	TGTGCCAGCAGTTTCGGAACGGGGCCCCAGCATTTT
NA	NA	TRBV19	13	TRBJ2-7	CASRGILVGEQYF	TGTGCCAGTCGGGGAATACTTGTCGGCGAGCAGTACTTC